The 12 T cell receptor beta chains below were found in one sample sequenced in a study of T cell repertoires in cytomegalovirus infection. One entry per CDR3 protein, called by TCRdb with MiXCR from the reads. The table has approximately 470,000 distinct CDR3 sequences, roughly 43% seen once. The antigens these receptors bind are not known. This material consisted of cultured PBMCs, taken from culture after CMV antigen stimulation. These TCRs come from a human donor in good health (CMV status not recorded). Some clones in this sample may be carry-over from other donors' samples.

This clonotype was counted a few times. The gene calls are TRBV7-7 and TRBJ2-3; no definite D call. The CDR3 sequence is 16 residues long. Trimming shortened V by 1 base and J by 2 bases, and 13 bases separated the two germline ends. CDR1 and CDR2 (germline): SSHAT, FNYEAQ (reference sequence). CDR3 in amino acids: CASSLGGSTFTDTQYF. The CDR3 coding sequence is TGTGCCAGCAGCTTAGGTGGTTCGACATTCACAGATACGCAGTATTTT.

This clonotype was detected only a few times. The rearrangement links TRBV12-3 or TRBV12-4 to TRBJ1-4; no clear D. This CDR3 is built from 12 residues. Deletions cut 7 bases from V and 7 bases from J, with 10 bases between. The CDR3 reads CASTKASEKLFF. CDR3 sequence (DNA): TGTGCCAGCACCAAAGCCAGTGAAAAACTGTTTTTT.

This chain joins TRBV5-4 and TRBJ1-1; the D is unclear. The V end lost 4 bases, the J end lost 4 bases, and 17 bases lay between the germline ends. This CDR3 spans 15 amino acids. CDR1 is SGHNT and CDR2 is YYREEE in the germline V gene (reference sequence). CDR3 sequence (DNA): TGTGCCAGCAGCCTGGAGTCCTCGCCAGGCACTGAAGCTTTCTTT. It codes for CASSLESSPGTEAFF.

In its sample, this clonotype was seen a few times. The V call is TRBV2, the J call TRBJ1-2, with no clear D. Germline lookup yields CDR1 SNHLY and CDR2 FYNNEI. There are 14 residues in the CDR3. V lost 8 bases, J lost 6 bases, and 19 bases lay in between. The CDR3 DNA reads as TGTGCCAGCGCCCTCAACATAGCGTTGAATGGCTACACCTTC. Translating it yields CASALNIALNGYTF. The full variable domain, rest sourced from reference TRBV2 and TRBJ1-2, is EPEVTQTPSHQVTQMGQEVILRCVPISNHLYFYWYRQILGQKVEFLVSFYNNEISEKSEIFDDQFSVERPDGSNFTLKIRSTKLEDSAMYFCASALNIALNGYTFGSGTRLTVV.

The rearrangement links TRBV12-3 or TRBV12-4 to TRBJ2-5; 14 positions agree with TRBD2. J gave up 4 bases and V 5 bases, and 3 bases lay outside the gene matches. The CDR3 covers 15 residues. DNA of the CDR3: TGTGCCAGCAGTCTGACTAGCGGGGGGGCAGAGACCCAGTACTTC. Translating gives CASSLTSGGAETQYF.

This clonotype has a handful of counts. The chain recombines TRBV28 with TRBJ2-7; D is possibly TRBD1 (6 bases). The CDR3 has 16 amino acids. Trimming took off 4 bases at V and 3 bases at J, with 19 bases between the two ends. From germline, CDR1 is MDHEN and CDR2 SYDVKM. CDR3 coding DNA: TGTGCCAGCAGTTCGGCGGCCGGGACAACCGACTACGAGCAGTACTTC. It encodes CASSSAAGTTDYEQYF.

In this sample, this clonotype turned up a few times. This chain joins TRBV12-3 or TRBV12-4 and TRBJ1-6; D might be TRBD1 (5 bases). This CDR3 region has 14 residues. Deletions cut 7 bases from V and 2 bases from J, with 9 bases between. CDR3 in DNA: TGTGCCAGCACGAGGGGTACCTATAATTCACCCCTCCACTTT. It codes for CASTRGTYNSPLHF.

The chain couples TRBV7-2 to TRBJ2-7; D might be TRBD2 (5 bases). V lost 5 bases and J 4 bases, leaving 15 bases between the germline ends. This CDR3 is built from 14 residues. Germline CDR1 SGHTA, CDR2 FQGNSA. The CDR3 region is CASSLTRGTYEQYF. The CDR3 coding sequence is TGTGCCAGCAGCCTTACTCGGGGTACTTACGAGCAGTACTTC.

This chain connects TRBV6-8 to TRBJ1-5, with TRBD1 matching over 8 bases. The CDR3 sequence is 13 residues long. The germline V gene has CDR1 MNHGY and CDR2 SAAAGT. V lost 6 bases and J lost 9; bases outside the gene matches: 7. For the CDR3, the DNA is TGTGCCAGCAGCCGGACAGGGCGGATGCCCCAGCATTTT. It yields the protein CASSRTGRMPQHF.

The rearrangement uses TRBV19 and TRBJ1-6; D unresolved. Per germline, CDR1 LNHDA and CDR2 SQIVND (reference sequence). CDR3 length: 18 amino acids. Trimming took 8 bases from V and 10 from J, leaving 30 bases between them. The CDR3 DNA reads as TGTGCCAGTCCTTTCGCGGCGCCCGAAGGCCTCTATACATCACCCCTCCACTTT. Amino acids: CASPFAAPEGLYTSPLHF.

J is TRBJ2-3 and V is TRBV7-9, with TRBD2 matching over 9 bases. After removal of 0 bases from V and 3 bases from J, the junction contained 4 bases not matched to a gene. The CDR3 sequence is 16 residues long. The V gene's germline CDR1 is SEHNR and CDR2 FQNEAQ (reference sequence). CDR3 sequence reads: CASSLASSGITDTQYF. CDR3 coding DNA: TGTGCCAGCAGCTTAGCCTCTAGCGGGATTACAGATACGCAGTATTTT.

The chain is built from TRBV20-1 and TRBJ2-1, with 11 bases that match TRBD1. The CDR3 spans 16 residues. Germline V gene lookup returns CDR1 DFQATT and CDR2 SNEGSKA (reference sequence). The J segment lost 6 bases and the V segment lost 6 bases, leaving 13 bases of the junction unmatched. The CDR3 sequence is CSAPRTGGGVPNEQFF. The CDR3 DNA sequence: TGCAGTGCCCCACGGACAGGGGGCGGGGTCCCCAATGAGCAGTTCTTC.